The 13 T cell receptor beta chains listed next were all sequenced from one sample in a study of T cell repertoires in cytomegalovirus infection (dated by TCRdb to between 2019 and 2020). These reads were obtained on an Illumina HiSeq 1500. The raw public reads went through TCRdb reprocessing: fastp at Q25, MiXCR clone calling, in-frame beta chains kept. Identical CDR3 protein sequences are pooled into one entry, listed with their most common genes and DNA. Across this sample there are a few hundred thousand distinct CDR3 sequences, with 15% to 20% seen only once. The leading ten clones occupy under 9% of the sample. What was sequenced was PBMCs. These receptors all stem from a human donor in good health (CMV status not recorded). Some clones in this sample may be carry-over from other donors' samples.

The chain joins TRBV19 to TRBJ1-5; no clear D gene. The germline gives CDR1 LNHDA, CDR2 SQIVND (reference sequence). V dropped 3 bases and J dropped 0 bases, with 9 bases sitting between them. The CDR3 sequence is 15 residues long. The CDR3 DNA is TGTGCCAGTAGTATTGGAGCATATAGCAATCAGCCCCAGCATTTT. It is translated as CASSIGAYSNQPQHF.

This clonotype was observed at least ten times. The V and J genes are TRBV7-2 and TRBJ2-3; D remains unclear. The CDR3 length is 13 residues. The V gene lost 3 bases and the J gene lost 1 base, with 5 bases spanning the gap. Germline CDR1 is SGHTA and CDR2 is FQGNSA. CDR3 loop: CASSLIRTDTQYF. The CDR3 coding sequence is TGTGCCAGCAGCTTGATCCGCACAGATACGCAGTATTTT.

In its sample, this clonotype was seen a few times. This chain joins TRBV12-3 or TRBV12-4 and TRBJ2-1; 7 bases are shared with TRBD1. The CDR3 sequence is 14 residues long. Germline trimming cut 6 bases from V and 7 bases from J; bases unmatched to any gene: 9. Here the CDR3 reads CASRGQRQPNEQFF. CDR3 nucleotides: TGTGCCAGCAGGGGACAGCGACAGCCGAATGAGCAGTTCTTC.

The rearrangement uses TRBV28 and TRBJ2-2; TRBD2 agrees at 12 bases. This CDR3 region has 16 residues. CDR1 MDHEN and CDR2 SYDVKM come from the germline V gene. J was trimmed by 6 bases and V by 4 bases; bases with no gene match: 6. The CDR3 spells CASSSRLAGVAGELFF. The CDR3 DNA sequence: TGTGCCAGCAGTTCCAGACTAGCGGGAGTAGCCGGGGAGCTGTTTTTT.

The rearrangement joins TRBV13 to TRBJ2-3; 14 nucleotides line up with TRBD2. The CDR3 contains 17 residues. The V gene's germline CDR1 is PRHDT and CDR2 FYEKMQ (reference sequence). V shed 6 bases, J shed 5 bases, and the junction held 10 bases outside the gene matches. As DNA, the CDR3 is TGTGCCAGCAGACCAGTGGGACTAGCGGGAGCGGGAGATACGCAGTATTTT. Protein product: CASRPVGLAGAGDTQYF.

The chain is built from TRBV20-1 and TRBJ2-1; 10 nucleotides agree with TRBD2. This CDR3 comprises 15 residues. V was pared by 0 bases and J by 8 bases, with 7 bases of the junction left unmatched. CDR1 and CDR2 (germline): DFQATT, SNEGSKA (reference sequence). CDR3 sequence reads: CSARDRLAGEYEQFF. Written as DNA, the CDR3 is TGCAGTGCTAGAGATCGCCTAGCGGGAGAGTATGAGCAGTTCTTC.

The chain is built from TRBV5-1 and TRBJ1-2; 9 bases are shared with TRBD1. The junction had 5 bases not matched to a gene; V was cut back by 4 bases and J by 7 bases. The length of the CDR3 is 13 residues. Germline CDR1 reads SGHRS; CDR2 reads YFSETQ. The CDR3 DNA reads TGCGCCAGCAGCCCGGACAGGGGCGTTGGCTACACCTTC. Protein: CASSPDRGVGYTF.

This clonotype occurred a few times. The CDR3 reads CASSYSVERGLSYNEQFF. The CDR3 nucleotides read TGTGCCAGCAGTTACTCTGTTGAGCGGGGCCTCTCCTACAATGAGCAGTTCTTC. The chain employs TRBV6-2 or TRBV6-3 and TRBJ2-1, with 7 bases matching TRBD2. The CDR3 runs to 18 residues. Germline lookup yields CDR1 MNHEY and CDR2 SVGEGT. Unmatched junction bases numbered 8, after V lost 0 bases and J lost 0 bases.

The chain carries TRBV10-3 and TRBJ1-1; the D is unclear. Germline V gene sequence: CDR1 ENHRY, CDR2 SYGVKD. V shed 6 bases and J shed 0 bases, with 8 bases lying between them. This CDR3 spans 13 amino acids. The CDR3 is CAIRITVNTEAFF. The CDR3 DNA sequence: TGTGCCATCAGGATCACGGTGAACACTGAAGCTTTCTTT.

The table lists this clonotype with a few counts. The chain links TRBV19 to TRBJ1-2; D is unresolved. Germline V gene lookup returns CDR1 LNHDA and CDR2 SQIVND (reference sequence). The V gene lost 3 bases and the J gene lost 6 bases, with 8 bases spanning the gap. This CDR3 has 12 amino acids. The CDR3 DNA sequence: TGTGCCAGTAGTATTTCCGGGGATGGCTACACCTTC. This encodes CASSISGDGYTF.

This clonotype has a count of ten or more. The chain employs TRBV12-3 or TRBV12-4 and TRBJ1-2; D perhaps matches TRBD1 (6 bases). CDR3 length: 15 residues. The ends were cut back, 3 bases at V and 4 bases at J, with 15 bases in the middle. CDR3 in DNA: TGTGCCAGCAGTTTGGCGGCAGGGGTGGTCTATGGCTACACCTTC. Protein sequence: CASSLAAGVVYGYTF.

This chain joins TRBV19 and TRBJ2-1; D remains ambiguous. The CDR3 spans 14 residues. V lost 11 bases, J lost 0 bases, and 14 bases lay in between. Germline V gene sequence: CDR1 LNHDA, CDR2 SQIVND (reference sequence). The CDR3 here is CASTQYSSYNEQFF. The CDR3 DNA sequence: TGTGCCTCTACACAATACAGCTCCTACAATGAGCAGTTCTTC.

J is TRBJ1-3 and V is TRBV27; 9 positions match TRBD1. The CDR3 is 14 residues long. J was trimmed by 6 bases and V by 4 bases; bases with no gene match: 4. CDR1 and CDR2 (germline): MNHEY, SMNVEV (reference sequence). The CDR3 bases are TGTGCCAGCAGTTCGGGACAGGGCTCAAACACCATATATTTT. Translating it yields CASSSGQGSNTIYF.